This T cell receptor beta chain was retrieved from a study of cytomegalovirus exposure and HLA in healthy donors. Study-level points and caveats: Earlier analysis looked at TCR beta V segments, and most were productive about 87% or about 30% of the time. Using the classifier, cytomegalovirus status was reportedly diagnosed with high specificity and sensitivity.

As for this clone: Its antigen is undetermined.

Per the germline V gene, CDR1 is KGHSH and CDR2 is LQKENI. V was shortened by 3 bases and J by 2 bases, with 12 bases between the two germline ends. The CDR3 extends over 15 amino acids. Nominally healthy donors provided the samples, though records likely missed some immune exposures. The PCR was carried out with 60 Vbeta primers and 13 Jbeta primers. Produced via immunoSEQ multiplex PCR; TCRdb's table is partial and in-frame only. The table lists under 90,000 clones. V gene TRBV18 combines with J gene TRBJ2-3; D unclear. The sequenced material came from PBMCs. The TCR comes from a female donor in good health and CMV-seropositive. The CDR3 loop is CASSPYGGNTDTQYF. For the CDR3, the DNA is TGTGCCAGCTCACCCTACGGCGGAAACACAGATACGCAGTATTTT.